This TCR beta chain is drawn from a study of blood T cell repertoires in COVID-19 (dated by TCRdb to 2020 to 2022). For context, the study as a whole: Samples covering the acute and convalescent phases of COVID-19 were provided by collaborators in the United States, Italy and Spain. HLA class I and class II types, where available, came from metadata supplied by the sample provider rather than from assay-based typing. A de-identified subject ID, COVID-19 status, age in years and sex were almost always included in the sample metadata. A freely available public database, intended as a resource for researchers studying the immune response to SARS-CoV-2, is where the repertoires were released. Samples came from the ongoing ImmuneRACE study (first 160 participants) plus 1,254 subjects from 6 global collaborators. The material from the prospective study consisted of cDNA or gDNA derived from T cells, B-cell-depleted T cells, or PBMCs. Deeply sampled blood TCRbeta repertoires from subjects exposed to, actively infected with, or recovered from COVID-19 were included in the dataset. Broader findings and caveats from the paper: The quantity of clinical and demographic metadata differed by source and by participant and was supplied without curation.

Measured from the cysteine to the phenylalanine, the CDR3 is 15 residues long. Here the CDR3 DNA is all that survives: 45 bases in frame from base 1. V and J are truncated by 0 bases and 4 bases respectively, leaving an intervening sequence of 8 bases. CDR1 and CDR2 were assigned from the germline V gene as SGHDT and YYEEEE. TCRbeta CDR3 regions were amplified from genomic DNA using the immunoSEQ Assay, a bias-controlled multiplex PCR. Per the authors' processing: The number of nucleated cells in each sample was estimated by amplification of reference gene primers within the assay. To quantify the absolute abundance of each unique TCRbeta CDR3 rearrangement, sequence reads were collapsed and filtered. For each sample, productive Simpson clonality was calculated as the square root of Simpson's diversity index over productive rearrangements. The table comes from immuneACCESS by way of TCRdb, which keeps in-frame sequences with V and J called. Part of the clones is missing from these tables; in studies checked, under half for an unresolved V gene and the rest for unknown reasons. V and J calls plus clone size are reproduced from that table; the DNA served to infer D and trimming. The sample contains around 71,000 clones, approximately 89% of them found a single time. Approximately 4.8% of the sample rests with the top ten.

Each collaborating institution followed its own protocols to collect whole blood in K2EDTA tubes. Collaborator samples were shipped for TCRbeta analysis as frozen whole blood, isolated PBMCs, or DNA extracted from either sample type. A note on this clone: There is no known antigen for this receptor. No much larger clonotype is one base removed from it; base qualities were not supplied.

The origin of this receptor is a man older than 75 with acute or convalescent COVID-19. The sequenced sample was peripheral blood. The chain links TRBV5-6 with TRBJ1-6; a weak D assignment points to TRBD1 (5 bases agree). Here the CDR3 is given as CASSLGRGYNSPLHF. The DNA reads TGTGCCAGCAGCTTGGGTAGGGGTTATAATTCACCCCTCCACTTT.